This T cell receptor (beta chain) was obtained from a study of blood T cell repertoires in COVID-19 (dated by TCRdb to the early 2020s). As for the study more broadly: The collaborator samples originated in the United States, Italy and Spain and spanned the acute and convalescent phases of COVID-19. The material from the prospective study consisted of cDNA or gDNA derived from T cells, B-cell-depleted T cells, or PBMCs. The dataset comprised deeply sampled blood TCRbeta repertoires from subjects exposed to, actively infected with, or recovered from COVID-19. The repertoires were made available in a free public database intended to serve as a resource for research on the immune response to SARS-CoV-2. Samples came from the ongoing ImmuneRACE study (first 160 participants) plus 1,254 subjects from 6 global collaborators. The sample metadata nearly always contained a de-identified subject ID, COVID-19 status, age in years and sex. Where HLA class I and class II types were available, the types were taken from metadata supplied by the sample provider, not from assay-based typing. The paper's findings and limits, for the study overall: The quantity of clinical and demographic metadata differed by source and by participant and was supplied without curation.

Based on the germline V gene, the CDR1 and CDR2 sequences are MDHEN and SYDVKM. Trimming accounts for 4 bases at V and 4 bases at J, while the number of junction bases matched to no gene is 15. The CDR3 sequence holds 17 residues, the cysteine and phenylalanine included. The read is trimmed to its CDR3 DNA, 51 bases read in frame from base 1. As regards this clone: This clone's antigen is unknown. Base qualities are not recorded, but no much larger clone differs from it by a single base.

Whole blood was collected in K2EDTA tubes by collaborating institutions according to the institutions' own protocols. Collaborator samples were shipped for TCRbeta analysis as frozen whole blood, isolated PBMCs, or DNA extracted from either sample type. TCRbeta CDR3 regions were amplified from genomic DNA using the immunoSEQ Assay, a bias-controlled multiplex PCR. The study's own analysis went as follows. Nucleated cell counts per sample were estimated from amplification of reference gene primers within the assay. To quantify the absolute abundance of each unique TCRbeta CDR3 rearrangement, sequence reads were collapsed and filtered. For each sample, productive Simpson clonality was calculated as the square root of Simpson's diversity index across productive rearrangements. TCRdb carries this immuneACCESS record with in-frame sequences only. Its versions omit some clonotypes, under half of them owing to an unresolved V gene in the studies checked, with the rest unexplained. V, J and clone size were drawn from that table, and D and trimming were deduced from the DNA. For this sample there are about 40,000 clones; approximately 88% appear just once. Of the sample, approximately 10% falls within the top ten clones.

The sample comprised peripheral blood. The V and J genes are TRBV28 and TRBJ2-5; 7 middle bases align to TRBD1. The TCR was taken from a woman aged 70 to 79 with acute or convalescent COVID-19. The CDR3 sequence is CASSSSSQGLVVETQYF. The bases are TGTGCCAGCAGTTCCTCATCACAGGGGCTGGTGGTAGAGACCCAGTACTTC.